Described below is a single T cell receptor beta chain sequence and its context. Its antigen target is currently unknown. Base qualities are missing; no much larger clone stands one base away. The CDR3 numbers 17 residues from cysteine through phenylalanine. Left in the record is the CDR3 DNA by itself, 51 bases read in frame from the first base. The junction carries 14 bases between V and J, which are trimmed by 1 base and 0 bases respectively. Via the germline V gene, CDR1 is SGHRS and CDR2 YFSETQ. Whole blood was collected in K2EDTA tubes by collaborating institutions according to the institutions' own protocols. For TCRbeta analysis, collaborators shipped samples in one of three forms: frozen whole blood, isolated PBMCs, or DNA extracted from either of those sample types. This specimen belongs to a study of blood T cell repertoires in COVID-19 (TCRdb year 2020). About the investigation overall: Samples covering the acute and convalescent phases of COVID-19 were provided by collaborators in the United States, Italy and Spain. The material from the prospective study consisted of cDNA or gDNA derived from T cells, B-cell-depleted T cells, or PBMCs. The dataset comprised deeply sampled blood TCRbeta repertoires from subjects exposed to, actively infected with, or recovered from COVID-19. The repertoires were made available in a free public database intended to serve as a resource for research on the immune response to SARS-CoV-2. Samples were obtained from the ongoing ImmuneRACE study (first 160 participants) and from roughly 1,300 subjects provided by 6 global collaborators. Nearly every sample came with metadata listing a de-identified subject ID, COVID-19 status, age in years and sex. HLA class I and class II types, where available, came from metadata supplied by the sample provider rather than from assay-based typing.

TCRbeta CDR3 regions were amplified from genomic DNA using the immunoSEQ Assay, a bias-controlled multiplex PCR. Per the source publication's procedure: Nucleated cell counts per sample were estimated from amplification of reference gene primers within the assay. To quantify the absolute abundance of each unique TCRbeta CDR3 rearrangement, sequence reads were collapsed and filtered. For each sample, productive Simpson clonality was calculated as the square root of Simpson's diversity index over productive rearrangements. This immuneACCESS table, as held by TCRdb, lists in-frame sequences with V and J called but not all clones. Of the missing ones, under half trace to an unresolved V gene in checked studies; the others have no known cause. From that table come the V and J calls and clone size; the DNA was used to work out D and trimming. The sample table lists about 270,000 clones, about 89% of them with a count of one. The top ten constitute under 2.5% of the sample.

The study at large found these results: The quantity of clinical and demographic metadata differed by source and by participant and was supplied without curation.

The chain links TRBV5-1 with TRBJ2-1; the best D guess is TRBD2, with 6 bases matching. Material: peripheral blood. This sequence was found in a woman in her fifties or sixties with acute or convalescent COVID-19. The CDR3 region: CASSLRASDLSYNEQFF. The DNA sequence reads TGCGCCAGCAGCTTGAGGGCTAGCGACCTCTCCTACAATGAGCAGTTCTTC.